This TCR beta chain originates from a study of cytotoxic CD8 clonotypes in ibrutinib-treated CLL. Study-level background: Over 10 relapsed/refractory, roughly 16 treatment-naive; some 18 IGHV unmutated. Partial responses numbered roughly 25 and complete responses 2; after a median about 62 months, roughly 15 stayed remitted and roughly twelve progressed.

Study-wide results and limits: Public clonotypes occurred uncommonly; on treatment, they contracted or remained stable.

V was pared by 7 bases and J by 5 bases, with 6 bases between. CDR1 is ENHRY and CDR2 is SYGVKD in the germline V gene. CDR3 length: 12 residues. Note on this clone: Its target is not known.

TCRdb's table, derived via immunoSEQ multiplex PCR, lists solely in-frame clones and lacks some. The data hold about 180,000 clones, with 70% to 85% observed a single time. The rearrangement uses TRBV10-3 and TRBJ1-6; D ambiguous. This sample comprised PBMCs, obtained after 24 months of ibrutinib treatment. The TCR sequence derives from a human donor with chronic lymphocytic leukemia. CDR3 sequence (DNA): TGTGCCATCAATCAGGATAATTCACCCCTCCACTTT. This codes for CAINQDNSPLHF.